The source of this T cell receptor (beta chain) is a study of monozygotic twins with inflammatory bowel disease. The CDR3 is 12 amino acids. CDR1 and CDR2 (germline): LGHDT, YNNKEL (reference sequence). TCRdb re-called the 5' RACE reads; one entry per CDR3 protein, DNA not given. The sample includes approximately 390,000 distinct CDR3 sequences. Without any T cell sorting, total RNA was isolated from whole blood. The chain links TRBV3-1 to TRBJ1-2. This receptor was identified in a human donor with ulcerative colitis or Crohn's disease, or a healthy co-twin of an affected twin (not recorded which). The sample was blood. CDR3 region: CASSQVGYGYTF. Full variable domain (remainder filled in from reference TRBV3-1 and TRBJ1-2): DTAVSQTPKYLVTQMGNDKSIKCEQNLGHDTMYWYKQDSKKFLKIMFSYNNKELIINETVPNRFSPKSPDKAHLNLHINSLELGDSAVYFCASSQVGYGYTFGSGTRLTVV.